This TCR beta chain was captured by sequencing in a study of CD8 T cells in seronegative destructive rheumatoid arthritis (dated by TCRdb to about 2020). Study-wide context: At the time of sampling, biological drugs were being given to seven out of the eight CND-RA patients. Comparison cohorts of seropositive RA, seronegative RA and healthy controls came from an earlier published TCRbeta dataset rather than new sequencing. Peripheral CD8+ TCRbeta repertoires were compared between CCP-negative destructive rheumatoid arthritis (CND-RA) patients and newly diagnosed seropositive RA, seronegative RA and healthy controls.

What the work shows at the level of the full study, not this receptor alone: A distinct set of enriched public clonotypes appeared to be present in CND-RA patients, and the authors interpreted this finding as support for a separate disease subset. CND-RA repertoires showed more CMV-reactive and fewer influenza A-reactive CD8+ TCRbeta sequences than controls and other RA subtypes. Across the roughly 120,000 clonotypes tested, no public clonotype enrichment survived Benjamini-Hochberg correction. The small size of the CND-RA cohort was acknowledged as a limitation of the study. In the absence of diagnostic samples, TCR repertoire differences may be partly attributable to poor disease control over the years rather than being present at onset. After adjusting for age, CND-RA patients appeared to have less diverse, more clonal CD8+ TCRbeta repertoires than other RA subtypes.

TCRbeta sequencing used genomic DNA from CD8+ cells, following the manufacturer's instructions. A genomics technology centre in Finland ran the TCRbeta sequencing, which was done with the immunoSEQ assay. The paper's data handling went like this. The clonotype tables produced by the immunoSEQ preprocessing pipeline were converted into VDJtools format, and any non-productive clonotypes were filtered out. Samples with fewer than 10,000 reads were excluded, the remaining samples were subsampled to 10,000 reads, and six of the eight CND-RA samples met this threshold. The VDJtools CalcDiversityStats function was applied to data subsampled to 10,000 reads to calculate Shannon-Wiener, Simpson and clonality indices. Non-singleton TCRbeta clonotypes were hard-matched, with no mismatches allowed, against VDJdb to infer antigen specificity. CDR3 sequences differing by one amino acid (Hamming distance 1) were grouped into clusters with potentially shared antigen targets. After each group was resampled to six samples, one-sided Fisher's exact tests checked public clonotypes for group enrichment, with the whole procedure repeated ten times. TCRdb obtained this table from immuneACCESS and retained in-frame rearrangements with V and J assigned. These tables miss some clones; where compared with another copy, unresolved V genes account for less than half of the shortfall, and the remainder is unexplained. From that table come the V and J calls and clone size; the DNA was used to work out D and trimming. For this sample the table gives about 13,000 clones, of which around 83% were detected only once. About 30% of the sample goes to the ten largest clones.

V is pruned by 4 bases and J by 6 bases, leaving 3 bases of the junction without a gene match. The germline V gene (reference sequence) yields SEHNR for CDR1 and FQNEAQ for CDR2. The CDR3 is made up of 13 amino acids, end residues included. Just CDR3 DNA is preserved here, 39 bases in frame from base 1. A negative result on the clinical CCP2 antibody test was shown by CND-RA patients, and progression of joint destruction was observed despite active therapy. All CND-RA patients were characterized by typical joint destruction in wrists and ankles and by failure of conventional anti-rheumatic therapy. Sampling of CND-RA patients was performed not at diagnosis but after long disease histories, which spanned decades in several cases. Around 55 millilitres of EDTA-anticoagulated peripheral blood were drawn from each patient. Ficoll-Paque PLUS density gradient separation was used to isolate peripheral blood mononuclear cells. AutoMACS magnetic bead positive selection was used to isolate CD8+ cells from fresh or cryopreserved PBMCs, and purity was verified by flow cytometry. Nucleospin Tissue or Tissue XS kits were used to extract genomic DNA, which was then quantified on a Qubit 2.0 fluorometer.

With respect to this clone: Its antigen has not been determined. The missing conserved phenylalanine or tryptophan at the end of this CDR3 makes a read error likely.

This clonotype was obtained from a woman aged 30-49 years with seronegative destructive rheumatoid arthritis. The sample comprised CD8+ T cells from blood. The rearranged chain carries TRBV7-9 and TRBJ2-7; 10 junctional bases match TRBD1. The nucleotide sequence reads as follows: TGTGCCAGCAGCTCTCGGGACAGGGGCGAGCAGTACCTC. Translated, it gives CASSSRDRGEQYL.